The 23 T cell receptor beta chains presented below share a single source sample, sequenced in a study of cytomegalovirus exposure and HLA in healthy donors. Primers included in the PCR were 60 Vbeta and 13 Jbeta primers. This table comes from immunoSEQ multiplex PCR, and its TCRdb copy is limited to in-frame clones, with some not included. The data contain 90,000 to 150,000 clones, around 63% of them singletons. Sequencing input: PBMCs. All receptors derive from a man aged 35 to 55 in good health and CMV-seropositive.

The table lists this clone with a count of one. The genes are TRBV10-3 and TRBJ2-1; TRBD2 matches 16 bases. This CDR3 contains 18 residues. The trim removed 1 base at V and 7 bases at J, leaving 7 bases unmatched. Germline V gives CDR1 ENHRY, CDR2 SYGVKD. As DNA, the CDR3 is TGTGCCATCAGTGAGTACGGGACTAGCGGGGGGGCGAAGAATGAGCAGTTCTTC. It codes for CAISEYGTSGGAKNEQFF.

In its sample, this clone was seen a few times. The chain joins TRBV13 to TRBJ2-7, with TRBD1 matching 8 bases. The CDR3 contains 13 residues. Germline assignment: CDR1 PRHDT and CDR2 FYEKMQ (reference sequence). V shed 5 bases and J 2 bases; nucleotides not matched to a gene: 2. Here the CDR3 reads CASSQGQAYEQYF. CDR3 nucleotides: TGTGCCAGCAGCCAGGGACAGGCCTACGAGCAGTACTTC.

This clone has only one observation. The chain joins TRBV10-2 to TRBJ2-1; D possibly corresponds to TRBD2 (6 bases). The germline gives CDR1 WSHSY, CDR2 SAAADI. CDR3 length equals 13 residues. V was clipped by 7 bases and J by 3 bases, with 10 bases between them. CDR3 sequence: CASTGTLYNEQFF. In DNA, the CDR3 is TGCGCCAGCACTGGGACTCTCTACAATGAGCAGTTCTTC.

The sample holds a few counts of this clone. The chain carries TRBV30 and TRBJ1-4; possibly TRBD1 for D (6 bases). The germline gives CDR1 GTSNPN, CDR2 SVGIG (reference sequence). This CDR3 spans 14 amino acids. Trimming pared 2 bases from V and 4 bases from J, leaving 11 bases between. This CDR3 reads CAWSRDRFNEKLFF. The CDR3 nucleotides are TGTGCCTGGAGTCGCGACAGGTTTAATGAAAAACTGTTTTTT. Full variable domain (remainder filled in from reference TRBV30 and TRBJ1-4): SQTIHQWPATLVQPVGSPLSLECTVEGTSNPNLYWYRQAAGRGLQLLFYSVGIGQISSEVPQNLSASRPQDRQFILSSKKLLLSDSGFYLCAWSRDRFNEKLFFGSGTQLSVL.

V is TRBV6-4 and J is TRBJ2-3, with a weak D call TRBD2 (6 bases). The CDR3 totals 14 residues. V was trimmed by 0 bases and J by 6 bases, leaving 10 bases between them. From germline, CDR1 is MRHNA and CDR2 SNTAGT. This CDR3 reads CASSDSGSGDTQYF. The DNA for the CDR3 is TGTGCCAGCAGTGACTCCGGTAGCGGCGATACGCAGTATTTT.

The gene calls are TRBV18 and TRBJ1-3; possible D gene TRBD1, 6 bases. V gave up 2 bases and J gave up 0 bases, with 11 bases separating them. The CDR3 extends over 16 amino acids. Germline CDR1 and CDR2: KGHSH and LQKENI. The CDR3 here is CASSPWKGGSGNTIYF. The DNA of the CDR3 is TGTGCCAGCTCACCATGGAAAGGGGGCTCTGGAAACACCATATATTTT. Looking up the rest from reference TRBV18 and TRBJ1-3 gives the full variable domain: NAGVMQNPRHLVRRRGQEARLRCSPMKGHSHVYWYRQLPEEGLKFMVYLQKENIIDESGMPKERFSAEFPKEGPSILRIQQVVRGDSAAYFCASSPWKGGSGNTIYFGEGSWLTVV.

The rearrangement uses TRBV10-3 and TRBJ2-2; 9 bases are a match to TRBD1. With 7 bases clipped from V and 1 base from J, the junction kept 10 bases outside the gene matches. Germline-derived CDR1 and CDR2 are ENHRY and SYGVKD. This CDR3 contains 17 residues. This CDR3 is CAITGQGKFGNTGELFF. The DNA of the CDR3 is TGTGCCATCACAGGACAGGGGAAGTTTGGGAACACCGGGGAGCTGTTTTTT.

The chain joins TRBV10-3 to TRBJ1-3, with TRBD1 as a possible D gene (5 bases). This CDR3 has 15 amino acids. Trimming took 3 bases from V and 0 from J, leaving 9 bases between them. The germline V gene has CDR1 ENHRY and CDR2 SYGVKD. The CDR3 loop is CAISEQASSGNTIYF. As DNA, the CDR3 is TGTGCCATCAGTGAACAGGCCAGCTCTGGAAACACCATATATTTT.

The chain has TRBV6-1 and TRBJ2-7; 9 bases agree with TRBD1. Per the germline V gene, CDR1 is MNHNS and CDR2 is SASEGT. Germline trimming cut 8 bases from V and 2 bases from J; bases unmatched to any gene: 4. This CDR3 comprises 13 residues. This chain's CDR3 is CASGTGSAYEQYF. CDR3 sequence (DNA): TGTGCCAGCGGGACAGGGAGCGCCTACGAGCAGTACTTC.

The CDR3 protein is CASSEQGGTSYGYTF. The CDR3 DNA reads as TGTGCCAGCAGTGAACAAGGGGGCACGAGCTATGGCTACACCTTC. V gene TRBV6-1 combines with J gene TRBJ1-2, with 7 bases fitting TRBD1. Germline CDR1 MNHNS, CDR2 SASEGT. After removal of 2 bases from V and 4 bases from J, the junction contained 7 bases not matched to a gene. The CDR3 has 15 residues.

The CDR3 is CASSRGTGGETQYF. The CDR3 nucleotides are TGTGCCAGCAGCCGTGGGACAGGGGGAGAGACCCAGTACTTC. This chain connects TRBV5-4 to TRBJ2-5; 11 bases map to TRBD1. CDR3 size: 14 residues. With 4 bases clipped from V and 4 bases from J, the junction kept 3 bases outside the gene matches. Germline values: CDR1 SGHNT, CDR2 YYREEE (reference sequence).

As DNA, the CDR3 is TGTGCCAGCAGCAGCAGGGGTTACGAGCAGTACTTC. Its protein is CASSSRGYEQYF. This chain connects TRBV7-6 to TRBJ2-7; D may be TRBD1 (6 bases). The CDR3 spans 12 residues. The V and J ends lost 5 bases and 4 bases respectively, with 9 bases between them. Germline V gene sequence: CDR1 SGHVS, CDR2 FNYEAQ. Full variable domain (outside the CDR3, taken from reference TRBV7-6 and TRBJ2-7): GAGVSQSPRYKVTKRGQDVALRCDPISGHVSLYWYRQALGQGPEFLTYFNYEAQQDKSGLPNDRFSAERPEGSISTLTIQRTEQRDSAMYRCASSSRGYEQYFGPGTRLTVT.

The rearrangement uses TRBV20-1 and TRBJ1-1; no definite D call. Germline values: CDR1 DFQATT, CDR2 SNEGSKA (reference sequence). The CDR3 is 10 residues long. V gave up 3 bases and J gave up 8 bases, with 7 bases separating them. The DNA of the CDR3 is TGCAGTGCTAGTACTACAGAAGCTTTCTTT. This translates into CSASTTEAFF.

V is TRBV27 and J is TRBJ1-5, with 8 bases lining up with TRBD1. The CDR3 runs 16 residues. V shed 5 bases, J shed 2 bases, and the junction held 8 bases outside the gene matches. Germline CDR1 reads MNHEY; CDR2 reads SMNVEV (reference sequence). The CDR3 coding sequence is TGTGCCAGCAGTCCTCGAATACAGGGGGGCAATCAGCCCCAGCATTTT. Its protein is CASSPRIQGGNQPQHF.

This clone occurred a few times. V and J are TRBV10-3 and TRBJ1-2; tentative D call: TRBD1 (5 bases). The CDR3 runs 15 residues. Between the trimmed V and J ends, which lost 3 bases and 0 bases, there was a span of 11 bases. CDR1 ENHRY and CDR2 SYGVKD come from the germline V gene. The DNA for the CDR3 is TGTGCCATCAGTGAAGGCAGGGCAGCTAACTATGGCTACACCTTC. Encoded protein: CAISEGRAANYGYTF.

This clone was observed a handful of times. The DNA for the CDR3 is TGTGCCAGCAGCATAGGGGCAGGGGGCAATGGGGCCAACGTCCTGACTTTC. The encoded protein is CASSIGAGGNGANVLTF. The chain has TRBV7-3 and TRBJ2-6; 8 nucleotides line up with TRBD1. In germline, CDR1 is SGHTA, CDR2 FQGTGA. V trimming: 5 bases; J trimming: 3 bases; junction bases outside the gene matches: 9. This CDR3 is 17 amino acids long.

The chain carries TRBV6-1 and TRBJ2-4; a weak D match, TRBD1 (5 bases). The germline CDR1 and CDR2 sequences are MNHNS and SASEGT. The CDR3 is 14 residues long. V was pared by 6 bases and J by 2 bases, with 11 bases between. The CDR3 loop reads CASRPGSTKNIQYF. The CDR3 DNA reads as TGTGCCAGCAGGCCAGGGTCGACCAAAAACATTCAGTACTTC.

In this sample, this clone turned up a few times. This sequence joins TRBV7-3 and TRBJ1-5; D uncertain. This CDR3 comprises 13 residues. V was trimmed by 2 bases and J by 8 bases, leaving 10 bases between them. CDR1 and CDR2 from the germline V gene are SGHTA and FQGTGA. CDR3 sequence reads: CASSLARGKPQHF. The CDR3 DNA reads as TGTGCCAGCAGCTTAGCTCGAGGCAAGCCCCAGCATTTT.

This sequence joins TRBV29-1 and TRBJ2-5, with D unclear. CDR1 SQVTM and CDR2 ANQGSEA come from the germline V gene. V lost 8 bases to trimming and J lost 0 bases, with 7 bases between them. The length of the CDR3 is 11 residues. Written as DNA, the CDR3 is TGCAGCCTGAGGAACCAAGAGACCCAGTACTTC. This translates into CSLRNQETQYF.

The chain has TRBV6-1 and TRBJ1-1; D may be TRBD1 (5 bases). Germline V gives CDR1 MNHNS, CDR2 SASEGT. The germline V and J ends were trimmed by 5 bases and 7 bases, with 17 bases remaining between them. The CDR3 is 14 amino acids. The CDR3 coding sequence is TGTGCCAGCAGTCTTATACGCAGGGAACTTGAAGCTTTCTTT. Translated: CASSLIRRELEAFF.

The chain links TRBV15 to TRBJ2-5, with TRBD1 as a possible D gene (5 bases). Germline-derived CDR1 and CDR2 are LNHNV and YYDKDF (reference sequence). The CDR3 covers 16 residues. V dropped 0 bases and J dropped 4 bases, with 15 bases sitting between them. CDR3 coding DNA: TGTGCCACCAGCAGAGATTGCAACAGGACGAGAGAGACCCAGTACTTC. Its protein product is CATSRDCNRTRETQYF. Drawing the rest from reference TRBV15 and TRBJ2-5, the complete variable domain is DAMVIQNPRYQVTQFGKPVTLSCSQTLNHNVMYWYQQKSSQAPKLLFHYYDKDFNNEADTPDNFQSRRPNTSFCFLDIRSPGLGDTAMYLCATSRDCNRTRETQYFGPGTRLLVL.

This clone was observed a single time. This chain links TRBV27 with TRBJ2-2, with 7 bases identical to TRBD2. Trimming took 6 bases from V and 6 from J; bases not matched to a gene: 13. The CDR3 is made up of 16 amino acids. Germline loops: CDR1 MNHEY, CDR2 SMNVEV (reference sequence). DNA of the CDR3: TGTGCCAGCAGCAACCGACTAGCCTTACTACCCGGGGAGCTGTTTTTT. Translation: CASSNRLALLPGELFF.

This clone was seen a handful of times. This chain joins TRBV18 and TRBJ1-4; D call uncertain. Per the germline V gene, CDR1 is KGHSH and CDR2 is LQKENI. V dropped 4 bases and J dropped 7 bases, with 19 bases sitting between them. The CDR3 consists of 16 residues. The CDR3 is CASSLNPPAGGEKLFF. For the CDR3, the DNA is TGTGCCAGCTCACTCAACCCCCCGGCGGGAGGTGAAAAACTGTTTTTT. Full variable domain (remainder filled in from reference TRBV18 and TRBJ1-4): NAGVMQNPRHLVRRRGQEARLRCSPMKGHSHVYWYRQLPEEGLKFMVYLQKENIIDESGMPKERFSAEFPKEGPSILRIQQVVRGDSAAYFCASSLNPPAGGEKLFFGSGTQLSVL.